The clone carrying this T cell receptor beta chain was observed a few times. This entry is derived from a study of response to subunit inactivated influenza vaccine. TCRdb re-derived calls from the RT-PCR reads in MiXCR, one entry per CDR3 protein. This table has just under 250,000 distinct CDR3 sequences, 9% to 15% appearing once. From germline, CDR1 is LNHNV and CDR2 YYDKDF (reference sequence). Trimming took 7 bases from V and 3 from J, leaving 11 bases between them. The CDR3 loop spans 13 amino acids. This material consisted of non-naive T cells sorted from PBMCs, taken 14 to 15 days before vaccination. The chain uses TRBV15 and TRBJ2-3; D may be TRBD2 (5 bases). The TCR originated in a man aged 50 to 59 who received an inactivated influenza vaccine. DNA of the CDR3: TGTGCCACCAACCCCGGGGTGACAGATACGCAGTATTTT. Its translation is CATNPGVTDTQYF.